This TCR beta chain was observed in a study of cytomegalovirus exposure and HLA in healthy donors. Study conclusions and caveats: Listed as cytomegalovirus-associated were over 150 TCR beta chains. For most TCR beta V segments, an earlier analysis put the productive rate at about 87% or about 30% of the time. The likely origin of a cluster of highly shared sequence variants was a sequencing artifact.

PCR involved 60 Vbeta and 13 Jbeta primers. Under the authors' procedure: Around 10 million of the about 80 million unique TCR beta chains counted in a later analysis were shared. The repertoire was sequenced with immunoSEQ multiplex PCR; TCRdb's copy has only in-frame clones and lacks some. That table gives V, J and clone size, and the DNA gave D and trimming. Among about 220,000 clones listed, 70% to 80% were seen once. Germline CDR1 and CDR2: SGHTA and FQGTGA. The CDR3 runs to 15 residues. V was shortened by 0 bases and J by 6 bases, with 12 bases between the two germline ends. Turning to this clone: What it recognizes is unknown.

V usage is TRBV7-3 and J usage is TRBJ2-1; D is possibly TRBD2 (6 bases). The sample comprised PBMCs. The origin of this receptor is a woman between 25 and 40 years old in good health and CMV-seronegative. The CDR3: CASSLTGLGLNEQFF. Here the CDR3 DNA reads TGTGCCAGCAGCTTAACAGGGTTGGGACTCAATGAGCAGTTCTTC.